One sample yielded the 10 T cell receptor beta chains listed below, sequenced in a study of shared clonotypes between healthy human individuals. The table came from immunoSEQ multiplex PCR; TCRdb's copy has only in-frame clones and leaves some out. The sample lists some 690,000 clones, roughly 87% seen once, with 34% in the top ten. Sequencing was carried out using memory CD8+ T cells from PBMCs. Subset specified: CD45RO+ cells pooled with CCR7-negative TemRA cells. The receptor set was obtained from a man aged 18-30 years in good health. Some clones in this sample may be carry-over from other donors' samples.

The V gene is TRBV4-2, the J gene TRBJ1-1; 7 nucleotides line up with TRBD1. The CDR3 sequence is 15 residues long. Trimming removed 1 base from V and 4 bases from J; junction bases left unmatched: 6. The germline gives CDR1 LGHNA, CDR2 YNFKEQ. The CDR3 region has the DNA TGTGCCAGCAGCCAAGCGTACAGGGGAGGCACTGAAGCTTTCTTT. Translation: CASSQAYRGGTEAFF.

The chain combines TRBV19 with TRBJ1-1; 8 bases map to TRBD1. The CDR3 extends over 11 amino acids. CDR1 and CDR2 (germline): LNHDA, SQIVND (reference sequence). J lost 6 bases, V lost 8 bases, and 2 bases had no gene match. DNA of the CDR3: TGTGCCAGTCGACAGGGGCCTGAAGCTTTCTTT. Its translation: CASRQGPEAFF.

CDR3 loop: CASRPIGGSGDTQYF. DNA of the CDR3: TGCGCCAGCAGACCCATCGGGGGGAGTGGAGATACGCAGTATTTT. The chain joins TRBV5-1 to TRBJ2-3, with 7 positions matching TRBD2. V lost 5 bases and J lost 5; bases outside the gene matches: 11. The CDR3 is made up of 15 amino acids. Germline V lookup: CDR1 SGHRS, CDR2 YFSETQ.

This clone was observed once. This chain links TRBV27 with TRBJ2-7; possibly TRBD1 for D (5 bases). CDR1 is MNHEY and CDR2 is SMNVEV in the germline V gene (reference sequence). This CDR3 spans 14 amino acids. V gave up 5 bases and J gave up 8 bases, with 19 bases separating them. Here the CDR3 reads CASSPQRQGGQQYF. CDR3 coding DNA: TGTGCCAGCAGTCCACAACGGCAGGGTGGCCAGCAGTACTTC.

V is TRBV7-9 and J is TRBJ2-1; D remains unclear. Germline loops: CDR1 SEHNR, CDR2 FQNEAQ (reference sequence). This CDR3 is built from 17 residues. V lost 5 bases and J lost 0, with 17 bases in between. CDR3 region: CASSPPFEGASYNEQFF. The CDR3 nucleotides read TGTGCCAGCAGCCCGCCTTTTGAAGGAGCCTCCTACAATGAGCAGTTCTTC.

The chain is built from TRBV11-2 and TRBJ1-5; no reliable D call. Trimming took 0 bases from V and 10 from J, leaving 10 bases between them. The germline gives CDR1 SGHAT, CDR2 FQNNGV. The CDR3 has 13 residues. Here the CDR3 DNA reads TGTGCCAGCAGCTTAGAATACGAGCACCCCCAGCATTTT. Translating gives CASSLEYEHPQHF.

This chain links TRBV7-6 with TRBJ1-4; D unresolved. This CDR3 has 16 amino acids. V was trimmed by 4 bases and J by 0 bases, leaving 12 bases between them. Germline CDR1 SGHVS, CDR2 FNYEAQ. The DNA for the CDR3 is TGTGCCAGCAGCTCGAAGGCCAGAGCAACTAATGAAAAACTGTTTTTT. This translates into CASSSKARATNEKLFF.

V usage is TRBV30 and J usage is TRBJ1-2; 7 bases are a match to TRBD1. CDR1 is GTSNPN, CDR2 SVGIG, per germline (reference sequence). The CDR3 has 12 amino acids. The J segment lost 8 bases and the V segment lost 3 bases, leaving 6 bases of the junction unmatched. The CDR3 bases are TGTGCCTGGAGCCTCTACAGGGGAGGCTACACCTTC. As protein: CAWSLYRGGYTF.

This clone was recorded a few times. This CDR3 reads CASSLVQDNYGYTF. Here the CDR3 DNA reads TGTGCCAGCAGCTTGGTACAGGATAACTATGGCTACACCTTC. V gene TRBV5-4 combines with J gene TRBJ1-2, with TRBD1 as a possible D gene (5 bases). Per germline, CDR1 SGHNT and CDR2 YYREEE (reference sequence). The CDR3 sequence is 14 residues long. The V gene lost 0 bases and the J gene lost 1 base, with 7 bases spanning the gap.

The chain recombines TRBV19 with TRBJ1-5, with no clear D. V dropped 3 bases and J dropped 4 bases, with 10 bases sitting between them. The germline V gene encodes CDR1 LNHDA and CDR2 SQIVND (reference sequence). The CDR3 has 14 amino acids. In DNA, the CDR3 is TGTGCCAGTAGTATTTCGGCAGCTAATCAGCCCCAGCATTTT. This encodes CASSISAANQPQHF. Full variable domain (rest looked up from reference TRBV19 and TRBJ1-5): DGGITQSPKYLFRKEGQNVTLSCEQNLNHDAMYWYRQDPGQGLRLIYYSQIVNDFQKGDIAEGYSVSREKKESFPLTVTSAQKNPTAFYLCASSISAANQPQHFGDGTRLSIL.